The 3 T cell receptor beta chains reported below all come from one sample, sequenced in a study of shared clonotypes between healthy human individuals. Generated by immunoSEQ multiplex PCR, the TCRdb table keeps only in-frame clones and is missing some. Among some 2,000,000 clones listed, 90% to 95% were seen once. The sequenced sample was naive CD4+ T cells sorted from blood. Subset of the sample: CD45RA+ positively selected. All receptors derive from a man between 18 and 29 years old in good health.

This clone appeared a single time. The chain employs TRBV5-5 and TRBJ1-5; D is undetermined. This CDR3 spans 15 amino acids. Germline V gene lookup returns CDR1 SGHKS and CDR2 YYEKEE (reference sequence). Between the trimmed V and J ends, which lost 1 base and 3 bases, there was a span of 11 bases. The CDR3 sequence is CASSLTATDNQPQHF. CDR3 sequence (DNA): TGTGCCAGCAGCTTGACAGCGACCGACAATCAGCCCCAGCATTTT.

The chain employs TRBV28 and TRBJ2-6; D is unresolved. The CDR3 runs 14 residues. Germline V CDR1 and CDR2: MDHEN, SYDVKM. V lost 3 bases, J lost 3 bases, and 6 bases lay in between. The CDR3 reads CASSFSFGANVLTF. In DNA form, the CDR3 reads TGTGCCAGCAGTTTTTCTTTTGGGGCCAACGTCCTGACTTTC. The entire variable domain, with the rest obtained from reference TRBV28 and TRBJ2-6, is as follows: DVKVTQSSRYLVKRTGEKVFLECVQDMDHENMFWYRQDPGLGLRLIYFSYDVKMKEKGDIPEGYSVSREKKERFSLILESASTNQTSMYLCASSFSFGANVLTFGAGSRLTVL.

This rearrangement joins TRBV30 to TRBJ2-1; TRBD1 might be the D (5 bases). The V gene lost 0 bases and the J gene lost 3 bases, with 12 bases spanning the gap. The CDR3 has 15 residues. From germline, CDR1 is GTSNPN and CDR2 SVGIG (reference sequence). This CDR3 reads CAWSVQTTVYNEQFF. The CDR3, as DNA: TGTGCCTGGAGTGTACAAACGACAGTCTACAATGAGCAGTTCTTC.